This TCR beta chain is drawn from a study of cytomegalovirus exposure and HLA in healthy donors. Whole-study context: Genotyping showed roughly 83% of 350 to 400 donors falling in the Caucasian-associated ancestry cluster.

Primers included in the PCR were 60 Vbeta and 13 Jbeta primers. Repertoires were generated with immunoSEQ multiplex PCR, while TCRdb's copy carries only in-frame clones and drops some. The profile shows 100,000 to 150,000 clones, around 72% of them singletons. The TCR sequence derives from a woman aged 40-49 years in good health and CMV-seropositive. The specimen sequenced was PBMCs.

The CDR3 nucleotides read TGCAGCGGCCGGACAGGGGTGATTGAAGCTTTCTTT. Translated: CSGRTGVIEAFF. The chain is built from TRBV29-1 and TRBJ1-1; 9 nucleotides match TRBD1. The trim removed 7 bases at V and 7 bases at J, leaving 7 bases unmatched. In germline, CDR1 is SQVTM, CDR2 ANQGSEA. CDR3 length: 12 amino acids.